One T cell receptor (beta chain) is described in this entry. V was cut by 1 base and J by 7 bases, with 14 bases left in between. The germline gives CDR1 MNHEY, CDR2 SVGAGI. CDR3 length: 15 amino acids. The use of a sample-barcoded 5' primer and a J-beta primer mix characterized a second PCR of roughly 7 to 12 cycles. Using its own MiXCR run on the 5' RACE reads, TCRdb lists one record per CDR3 protein. The data show some 1 million distinct CDR3 sequences, with under 55% seen just once and approximately 17% held by the top ten. The entry originates in a study of blood T cells in healthy people across ages.

Sequencing used blood. The rearrangement uses TRBV6-5 and TRBJ2-1, with D perhaps matching TRBD2 (6 bases). The clonotype comes from a woman aged 55 to 70 in good health. DNA of the CDR3: TGTGCCAGCAGTTACTTGGGCACCGCGGGGAATGAGCAGTTCTTC. Translation: CASSYLGTAGNEQFF.